This T cell receptor beta chain is drawn from a study of blood T cells in healthy people across ages. The study's findings and limits: Relative to aged donors, long-lived donors carried more naive CD4+ cells and displayed higher diversity.

With a J-beta primer mix and a sample-barcoded 5' primer, a second PCR ran about 7 to 12 cycles. TCRdb redid the calling of the 5' RACE reads with MiXCR, one entry per CDR3 protein. The data contain about 1.6 million distinct CDR3 sequences, about 35% of them singletons. V was pared by 8 bases and J by 1 base, with 11 bases between. The CDR3 is 13 residues long. In germline, CDR1 is MNHEY, CDR2 SMNVEV (reference sequence). This clonotype was recorded once. Antigen: not known. The chain employs TRBV27 and TRBJ1-1; D may be TRBD1 (6 bases). The source of this sequence is a woman in her twenties or thirties in good health. The material sequenced was blood. The CDR3 DNA is TGTGCCAGCGGCATAGGGGGGAACACTGAAGCTTTCTTT. Amino acids: CASGIGGNTEAFF.